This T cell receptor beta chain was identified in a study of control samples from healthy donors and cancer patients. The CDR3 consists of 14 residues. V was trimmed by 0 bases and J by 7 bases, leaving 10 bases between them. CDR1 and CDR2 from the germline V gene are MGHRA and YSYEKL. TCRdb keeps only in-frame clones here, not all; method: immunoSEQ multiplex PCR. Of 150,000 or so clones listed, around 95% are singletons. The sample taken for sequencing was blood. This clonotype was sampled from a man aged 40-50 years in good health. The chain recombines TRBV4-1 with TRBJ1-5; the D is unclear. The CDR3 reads CASSQDRGPQPQHF. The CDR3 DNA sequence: TGCGCCAGCAGCCAAGATAGAGGGCCACAGCCCCAGCATTTT.